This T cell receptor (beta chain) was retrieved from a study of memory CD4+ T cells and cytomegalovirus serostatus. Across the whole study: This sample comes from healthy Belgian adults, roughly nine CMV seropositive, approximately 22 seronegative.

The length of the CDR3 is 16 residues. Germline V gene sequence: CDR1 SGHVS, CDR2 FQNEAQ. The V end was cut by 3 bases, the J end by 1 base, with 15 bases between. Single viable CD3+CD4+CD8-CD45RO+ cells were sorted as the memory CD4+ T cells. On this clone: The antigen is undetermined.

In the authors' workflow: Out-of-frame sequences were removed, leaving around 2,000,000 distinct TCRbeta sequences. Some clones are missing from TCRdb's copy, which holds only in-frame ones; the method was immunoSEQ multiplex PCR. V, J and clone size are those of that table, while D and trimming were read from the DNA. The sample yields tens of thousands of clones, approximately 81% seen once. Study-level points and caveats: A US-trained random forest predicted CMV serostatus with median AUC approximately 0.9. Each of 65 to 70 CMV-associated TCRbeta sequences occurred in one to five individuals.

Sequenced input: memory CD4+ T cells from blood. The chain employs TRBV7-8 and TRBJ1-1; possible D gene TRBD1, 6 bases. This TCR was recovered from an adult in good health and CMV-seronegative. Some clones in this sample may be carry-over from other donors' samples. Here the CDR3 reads CASSFVGGRPNTEAFF. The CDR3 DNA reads TGTGCCAGCAGCTTTGTGGGGGGCCGACCGAACACTGAAGCTTTCTTT.